This is a list of T cell receptor beta chains from one sample in a study of cytomegalovirus exposure and HLA in healthy donors. The assay was immunoSEQ multiplex PCR, and TCRdb's table has in-frame clones only and misses some. The data hold approximately 120,000 clones, with roughly four fifths observed a single time. Sequencing was done on a sample of PBMCs. The receptors were gathered from a man in his forties or fifties in good health and CMV-seronegative. Each CDR3 is given with its conserved first and last residue. D genes are given only for firm matches. Clone size is given for some rows only: seen once, a few or many times, or a class if the clone is expanded.

abundance	j_gene	v_gene	d_gene	CDR3aa	CDR3nt
few	TRBJ2-2	TRBV5-1	TRBD2	CASRAGRRNTGELFF	TGCGCCAGTCGAGCGGGGCGGCGGAACACCGGGGAGCTGTTTTTT
.	TRBJ1-2	TRBV6-1	.	CASSYSGEGYTF	TGTGCCAGCTCGTACTCAGGGGAAGGCTACACCTTC
.	TRBJ1-3	TRBV9	TRBD1	CASSLTGTGNTIYF	TGTGCCAGCAGCCTGACAGGGACTGGAAACACCATATATTTT
.	TRBJ1-2	TRBV19	.	CASRHSGRGYTF	TGTGCCAGTAGGCATTCAGGGAGGGGCTACACCTTC
.	TRBJ1-4	TRBV11-2	TRBD1	CASSLNRDRAQKLFF	TGTGCCAGCAGCTTAAACCGGGACAGGGCGCAAAAACTGTTTTTT
.	TRBJ1-6	TRBV28	.	CASSLFRNSPLHF	TGTGCCAGCAGTTTATTCCGGAATTCACCCCTCCACTTT
.	TRBJ2-1	TRBV5-1	.	CASSLAEAGVAMEQFF	TGCGCCAGCAGCTTGGCCGAGGCGGGCGTCGCCATGGAGCAGTTCTTC
few	TRBJ1-1	TRBV6-1	.	CASSEDMFAFF	TGTGCCAGCAGTGAAGATATGTTTGCTTTCTTT
.	TRBJ2-7	TRBV6-5	TRBD1	CASSYSSDRGRREQYF	TGTGCCAGCAGTTACTCCTCGGACAGGGGGCGTCGGGAGCAGTACTTC
.	TRBJ1-6	TRBV7-2	.	CASSSSGGTSVGSPLHF	TGTGCCAGCAGCTCCTCGGGTGGGACATCGGTGGGATCACCCCTCCACTTT
.	TRBJ2-5	TRBV5-1	TRBD2	CASSWTSGETQYF	TGCGCCAGCAGCTGGACTAGCGGGGAGACCCAGTACTTC
.	TRBJ2-1	TRBV7-2	.	CASSLVWGPGNEQFF	TGTGCCAGCAGCTTAGTATGGGGGCCGGGGAATGAGCAGTTCTTC
few	TRBJ2-5	TRBV4-1	TRBD2	CASSPLIRLAGGPPGETQYF	TGCGCCAGCAGCCCTCTGATCCGGCTAGCGGGGGGCCCGCCCGGAGAGACCCAGTACTTC
.	TRBJ1-2	TRBV27	.	CASSSLSPDRFNYGYTF	TGTGCCAGCAGTTCCCTCTCCCCGGACAGATTTAACTATGGCTACACCTTC
.	TRBJ2-3	TRBV7-9	TRBD1	CASSPQTGGADTQYF	TGTGCCAGCAGCCCCCAAACAGGGGGCGCAGATACGCAGTATTTT
.	TRBJ2-3	TRBV4-2	.	CASSRLHDSGPEGDTQYF	TGTGCCAGCAGCCGGCTGCACGACTCCGGACCAGAGGGAGATACGCAGTATTTT
.	TRBJ1-5	TRBV7-9	TRBD1	CASSQAGTGGVEGNQPQHF	TGTGCCAGCAGCCAGGCCGGGACAGGGGGCGTTGAGGGCAATCAGCCCCAGCATTTT
few	TRBJ2-5	TRBV25-1	.	CASSERYDRPEETQYF	TGTGCCAGCAGTGAACGTTATGACAGGCCAGAAGAGACCCAGTACTTC
.	TRBJ2-7	TRBV18	TRBD2	CASSPNFPSSGAYYEQYF	TGTGCCAGCTCACCCAATTTTCCCTCTAGCGGGGCTTACTACGAGCAGTACTTC
few	TRBJ2-7	TRBV5-1	TRBD1	CASSRGTGRHYEQYF	TGCGCCAGCAGCCGTGGGACAGGTCGACATTACGAGCAGTACTTC
.	TRBJ1-4	TRBV2	.	CASSEDFNEKLFF	TGTGCCAGCAGTGAGGACTTTAATGAAAAACTGTTTTTT
.	TRBJ1-2	TRBV6-5	TRBD1	CASSERGLRGYTF	TGTGCCAGCAGCGAAAGGGGGCTCCGGGGCTACACCTTC
many	TRBJ1-2	TRBV6-6	TRBD1	CASSYEQTGSVGYTF	TGTGCCAGCAGTTACGAACAGACAGGGTCAGTCGGCTACACCTTC
.	TRBJ1-2	TRBV6-5	.	CASSYSLAEAESTF	TGTGCCAGCAGTTACTCGTTGGCGGAGGCCGAAAGCACCTTC
.	TRBJ1-3	TRBV7-9	.	CASRYSRGSGNTIYF	TGTGCCAGCAGATACTCCAGGGGCTCTGGAAACACCATATATTTT
.	TRBJ2-3	TRBV5-6	TRBD1	CASSLPGQGSTDTQYF	TGTGCCAGCAGCTTGCCGGGACAGGGGAGCACAGATACGCAGTATTTT
.	TRBJ1-1	TRBV19	.	CASSITGTGATEAFF	TGTGCCAGTAGTATAACGGGGACTGGGGCCACTGAAGCTTTCTTT
.	TRBJ2-7	TRBV5-1	TRBD1	CATRIQGSVDEQYF	TGCGCCACCCGTATACAGGGGAGTGTCGACGAGCAGTACTTC
.	TRBJ2-3	TRBV5-1	TRBD1	CASSLGTAPGADTQYF	TGCGCCAGCAGCTTAGGGACAGCTCCCGGTGCAGATACGCAGTATTTT
once	TRBJ1-2	TRBV7-2	.	CASSPSGFYGYTF	TGTGCCAGCAGCCCTAGCGGGTTCTATGGCTACACCTTC